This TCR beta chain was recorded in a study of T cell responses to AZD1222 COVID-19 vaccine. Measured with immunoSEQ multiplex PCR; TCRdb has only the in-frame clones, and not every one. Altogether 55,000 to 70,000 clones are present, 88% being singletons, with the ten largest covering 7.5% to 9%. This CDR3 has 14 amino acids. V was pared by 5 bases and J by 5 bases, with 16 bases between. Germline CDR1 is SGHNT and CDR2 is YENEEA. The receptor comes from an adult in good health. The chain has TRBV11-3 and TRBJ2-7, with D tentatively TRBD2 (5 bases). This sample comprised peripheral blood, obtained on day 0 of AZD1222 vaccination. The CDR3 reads CASSGPSGSDEQYF. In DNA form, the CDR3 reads TGTGCCAGCAGCGGGCCCTCGGGGTCAGACGAGCAGTACTTC.